This T cell receptor beta chain was documented in a study of blood T cells in healthy people across ages (dated by TCRdb to about 2015). Some background on the complete study: Template switching captured roughly one uniquely barcoded TCR beta cDNA molecule per two T cells in model experiments. The study measured age-related changes in TCR beta repertoire diversity using deep sequencing normalized with unique cDNA molecular identifiers. Four age groups were formed from the donors: young (average about 17 years), middle-aged (around 40), aged (more than 55) and long-lived (more than 75). Donors of different ages were randomly distributed across sequencing lanes to avoid experimental bias. For two donors (one aged 18 to 29 and one aged 80 or older), the study analyzed two additional independent replicas of 1 million unique cDNA reads from the same blood draw. Results and caveats for the whole study, not just this receptor: Estimates of total diversity based on one million sequenced T cells were regarded as lower bounds and as underestimates. Observed TCR beta diversity correlated strongly with the percentage of naive T cells measured by flow cytometry. The long-lived group showed more naive CD4+ T cells, fewer expanded clones and increased TCR diversity than the aged group, suggesting age selection. Observed TCR beta diversity per million T cells fell roughly linearly with age, and a significant reduction was already apparent by age around 40. Bulk unsorted PBMC profiling prevented conclusive comparison of naive and antigen-experienced compartments. The CMV infection status of donors was not known, potentially confounding age-related changes in expanded clonotypes.

CDR1 and CDR2, per the germline V gene, are MNHNS and SASEGT. V sheds 6 bases and J sheds 2 bases, leaving 17 bases between their ends. From cysteine to phenylalanine, the CDR3 is 15 amino acids long. This entry keeps only the CDR3 DNA: 45 bases, framed from base 1. The donors were roughly 38 Caucasian individuals from Russia, aged roughly 6 to 100 years, who were systemically healthy. Roughly 10 milliliters of peripheral blood were drawn from each donor into EDTA-treated Vacutainer tubes. Ficoll-Paque density-gradient centrifugation was used to isolate PBMCs, with at least 7 million per sample. Trizol reagent was used to extract total RNA from PBMCs, with at least 5.5 micrograms per sample. For every donor, an aliquot of PBMCs went through flow cytometry to measure the percentages of naive CD45RAhigh/CD27high T cells. The library was built by means of 5' RACE. Sequencing relied on an Illumina HiSeq 2500. A second PCR of about 7 to 12 cycles was performed with a sample-barcoded 5' primer and a J-beta primer mix. Each TCR beta cDNA molecule received a unique molecular identifier from a template-switch 5' adaptor carrying 12 random nucleotides. At least 3 million CDR3-containing paired-end reads were obtained from each sample. The Mint cDNA synthesis kit, primed by a TRBC-specific oligonucleotide, was used to synthesize first-strand cDNA from all RNA. All cDNA was treated with uracil-DNA glycosylase and then went through a first 18-cycle PCR with the universal primers M1SS and BC2_uni_R. As for the original processing: For normalization, 1 million high-quality reads, each with a distinct molecular identifier, were randomly selected from each sample. Instead of being binned into consensus sequences, reads with shared molecular identifiers were discarded. MiTCR, with a Q25 quality threshold and the strictest error-elimination algorithm, was used for CDR3 identification, clonotype clustering and error correction. A nonparametric unseen species model with Euler transformation was used to estimate lower-bound total TCR beta diversity. Clones were called with MiXCR by TCRdb after fastp trimmed the public reads at Q25, and only in-frame beta chains were retained. All rows with the same CDR3 protein become a single entry with the most common DNA and genes. None of the V and J calls come from the authors' own analysis; TCRdb made them. Within this sample are about 1.4 million distinct CDR3 sequences, with 45% to 70% of them counted one time only. Of the sample, roughly 7% falls within the top ten clones.

Remarks on this clonotype: Its antigen is unknown. Base qualities were left out, and no much larger clone turns up one base away.

The TCR originated in a man younger than 35 in good health. The specimen sequenced was blood. The V gene is TRBV6-1 and the J gene is TRBJ2-7, with the D gene not clear enough to name. The CDR3 protein sequence reads: CASSPSVQVPYEQYF. The bases are TGTGCCAGCAGCCCCTCCGTCCAGGTTCCCTACGAGCAGTACTTC.